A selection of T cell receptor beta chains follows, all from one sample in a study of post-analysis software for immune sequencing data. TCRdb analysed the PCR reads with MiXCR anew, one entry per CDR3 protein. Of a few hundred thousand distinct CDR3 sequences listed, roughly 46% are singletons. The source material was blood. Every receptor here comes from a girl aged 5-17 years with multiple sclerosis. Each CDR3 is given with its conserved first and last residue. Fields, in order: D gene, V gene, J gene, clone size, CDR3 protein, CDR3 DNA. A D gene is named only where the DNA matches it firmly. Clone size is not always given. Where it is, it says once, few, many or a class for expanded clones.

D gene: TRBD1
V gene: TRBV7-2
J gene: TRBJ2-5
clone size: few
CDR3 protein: CASSLRTGNQETQYF
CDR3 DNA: TGTGCCAGCAGCCTCCGGACAGGGAACCAAGAGACCCAGTACTTC

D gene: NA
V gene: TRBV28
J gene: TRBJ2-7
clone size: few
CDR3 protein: CASSSMGQTPRVYEQYF
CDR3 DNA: TGTGCCAGCAGTTCCATGGGCCAAACGCCTAGGGTCTACGAGCAGTACTTC

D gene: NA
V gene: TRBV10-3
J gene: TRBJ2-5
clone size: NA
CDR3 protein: CAISNRLSEETQYF
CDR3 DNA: TGTGCCATCAGTAACCGACTTTCCGAAGAGACCCAGTACTTC

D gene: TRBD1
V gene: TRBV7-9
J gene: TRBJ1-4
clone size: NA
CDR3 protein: CASSLDREVLFF
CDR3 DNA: TGTGCCAGCAGCCTGGACAGGGAAGTACTGTTTTTT

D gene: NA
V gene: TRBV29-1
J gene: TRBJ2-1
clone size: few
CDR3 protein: CSVGSKPEQFF
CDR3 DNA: TGCAGCGTCGGGAGCAAGCCTGAGCAGTTCTTC

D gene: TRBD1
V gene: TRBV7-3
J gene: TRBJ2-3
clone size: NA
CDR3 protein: CASSTRDRGRGDTQYF
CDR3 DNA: TGTGCCAGCAGCACCCGGGACAGGGGGCGCGGGGATACGCAGTATTTT

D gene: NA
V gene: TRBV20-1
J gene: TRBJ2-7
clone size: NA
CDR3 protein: CSARTPPGEQYF
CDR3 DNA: TGCAGTGCTAGGACCCCGCCTGGGGAGCAGTACTTC

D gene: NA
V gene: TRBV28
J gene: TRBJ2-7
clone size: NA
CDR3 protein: CASKNRDSHYEQYF
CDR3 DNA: TGTGCCAGTAAAAACCGGGACTCTCACTACGAGCAGTACTTC

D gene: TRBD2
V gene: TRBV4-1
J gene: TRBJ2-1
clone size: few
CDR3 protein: CASSQVLLLAGDNEQFF
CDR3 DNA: TGCGCCAGCAGCCAAGTATTGCTACTAGCGGGAGACAATGAGCAGTTCTTC

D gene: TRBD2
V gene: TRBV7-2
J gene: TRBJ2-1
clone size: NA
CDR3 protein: CASSLAAGGGEQFF
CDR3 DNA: TGTGCCAGCAGCTTAGCAGCGGGAGGAGGAGAGCAGTTCTTC

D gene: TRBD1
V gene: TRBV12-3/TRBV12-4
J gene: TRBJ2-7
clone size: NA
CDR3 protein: CASSPRQGLSYNEQYF
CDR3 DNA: TGTGCCAGCAGCCCCAGACAGGGTTTATCCTACAATGAGCAGTACTTC

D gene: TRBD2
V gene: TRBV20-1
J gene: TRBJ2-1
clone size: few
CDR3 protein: CSALGNGRTYNEQFF
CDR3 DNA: TGCAGTGCTCTAGGTAACGGGAGGACCTACAATGAGCAGTTCTTC

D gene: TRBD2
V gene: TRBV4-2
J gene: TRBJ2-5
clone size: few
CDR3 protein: CASSQDKGLAGVKAETQYF
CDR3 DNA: TGTGCCAGCAGCCAAGATAAGGGACTAGCGGGAGTGAAAGCAGAGACCCAGTACTTC

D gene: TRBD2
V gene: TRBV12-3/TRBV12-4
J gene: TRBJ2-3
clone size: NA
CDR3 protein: CASKREGFPDTQYF
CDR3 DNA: TGTGCCAGCAAAAGGGAGGGGTTCCCAGATACGCAGTATTTT

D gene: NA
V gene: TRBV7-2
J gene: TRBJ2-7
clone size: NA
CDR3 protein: CASRAGHPYEQYF
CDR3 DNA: TGTGCCAGCAGGGCGGGACACCCCTACGAGCAGTACTTC

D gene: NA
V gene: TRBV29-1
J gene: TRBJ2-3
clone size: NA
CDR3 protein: CSVDRGDTDTRYF
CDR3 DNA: TGCAGCGTTGACAGGGGAGACACAGATACGCGGTATTTT

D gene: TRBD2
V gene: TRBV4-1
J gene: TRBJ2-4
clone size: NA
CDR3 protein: CASSRGTSGRGGYIQYF
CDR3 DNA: TGCGCCAGCAGCCGCGGGACTAGCGGGAGGGGTGGCTACATTCAGTACTTC

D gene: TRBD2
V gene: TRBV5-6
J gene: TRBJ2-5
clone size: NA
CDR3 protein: CASSSSGGPWTQYF
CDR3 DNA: TGTGCCAGCTCCAGTAGCGGGGGCCCTTGGACCCAGTACTTC

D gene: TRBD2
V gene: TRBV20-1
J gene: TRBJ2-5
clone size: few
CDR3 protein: CSATAGGRETQYF
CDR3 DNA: TGCAGTGCGACAGCGGGAGGACGAGAGACCCAGTACTTC

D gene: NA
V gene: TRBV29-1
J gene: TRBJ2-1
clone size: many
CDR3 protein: CSVEEWASRYNEQFF
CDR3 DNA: TGCAGCGTTGAAGAGTGGGCTAGCAGATACAATGAGCAGTTCTTC

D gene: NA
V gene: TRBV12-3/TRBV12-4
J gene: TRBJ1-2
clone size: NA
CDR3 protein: CASIQTESLGYTF
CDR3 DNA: TGTGCCAGCATCCAGACGGAAAGTTTGGGCTACACCTTC

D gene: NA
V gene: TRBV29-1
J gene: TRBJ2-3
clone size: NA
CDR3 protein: CSVWQSTDTQYF
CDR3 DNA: TGCAGCGTTTGGCAGAGCACAGATACGCAGTATTTT

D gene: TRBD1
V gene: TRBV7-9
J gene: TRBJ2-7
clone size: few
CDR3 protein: CASSLDRGKYEQYF
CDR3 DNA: TGTGCCAGCAGCTTGGACAGGGGTAAATACGAGCAGTACTTC

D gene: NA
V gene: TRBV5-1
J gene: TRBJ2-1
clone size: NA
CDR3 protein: CASSPGGGSTLLVNEQFF
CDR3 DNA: TGCGCCAGCAGCCCGGGGGGCGGGAGCACCCTCTTAGTCAATGAGCAGTTCTTC

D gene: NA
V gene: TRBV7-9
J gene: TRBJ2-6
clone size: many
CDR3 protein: CASSLIRHGANVLTF
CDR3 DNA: TGTGCCAGCAGCTTGATCAGGCACGGGGCCAACGTCCTGACTTTC

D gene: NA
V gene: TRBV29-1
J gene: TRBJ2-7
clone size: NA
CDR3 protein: CSVSLGYEQYF
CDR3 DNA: TGCAGCGTTTCACTAGGCTACGAGCAGTACTTC